These 28 T cell receptor beta chains were all obtained from the same sample, sequenced in a study of blood T cell repertoires in COVID-19. Data came from immunoSEQ multiplex PCR; TCRdb stores just in-frame clones and leaves some out. The table has approximately 90,000 clones, roughly 86% seen once. The sample comprised peripheral blood. These receptors came from a woman older than 75 with acute or convalescent COVID-19.

The rearrangement joins TRBV18 to TRBJ2-7; D is possibly TRBD1 (5 bases). Trimming pared 0 bases from V and 5 bases from J, leaving 23 bases between. Germline values: CDR1 KGHSH, CDR2 LQKENI. The CDR3 sequence is 18 residues long. As DNA, the CDR3 is TGTGCCAGCTCACCACCACTGTATGACAGACGAGTCGCTAACGAGCAGTACTTC. This gives the protein CASSPPLYDRRVANEQYF. Complete variable domain (other parts from reference TRBV18 and TRBJ2-7): NAGVMQNPRHLVRRRGQEARLRCSPMKGHSHVYWYRQLPEEGLKFMVYLQKENIIDESGMPKERFSAEFPKEGPSILRIQQVVRGDSAAYFCASSPPLYDRRVANEQYFGPGTRLTVT.

The chain carries TRBV5-6 and TRBJ1-3; D gene ambiguous. Germline assignment: CDR1 SGHDT and CDR2 YYEEEE. The CDR3 runs 15 residues. Between the trimmed V and J ends, which lost 5 bases and 0 bases, there was a span of 12 bases. CDR3 amino acids: CASSSDSSSGNTIYF. The CDR3 bases are TGTGCCAGCAGTTCGGACTCGAGCTCTGGAAACACCATATATTTT.

The chain recombines TRBV15 with TRBJ1-2, with 9 bases aligning to TRBD1. Germline loops: CDR1 LNHNV, CDR2 YYDKDF (reference sequence). There are 15 residues in the CDR3. Trimming removed 3 bases from V and 0 bases from J; junction bases left unmatched: 2. The CDR3 region is CATSRGQGANYGYTF. The CDR3 nucleotides are TGTGCCACCAGCAGGGGACAGGGAGCTAACTATGGCTACACCTTC.

J is TRBJ2-1 and V is TRBV5-1; D ambiguous. CDR3 length: 14 amino acids. From germline, CDR1 is SGHRS and CDR2 YFSETQ. The V end was cut by 7 bases, the J end by 0 bases, with 11 bases between. CDR3 coding DNA: TGCGCCAGCCAGGCCTTCTTCTCCTACAATGAGCAGTTCTTC. It translates to CASQAFFSYNEQFF.

The chain joins TRBV18 to TRBJ2-3; a weak D match, TRBD1 (5 bases). The CDR3 consists of 14 residues. Per the germline V gene, CDR1 is KGHSH and CDR2 is LQKENI. Trimming cost V 4 bases and J 1 base, with 9 bases left between them. CDR3 loop: CASSLQQGTDTQYF. CDR3 nucleotides: TGTGCCAGCTCACTGCAACAGGGCACAGATACGCAGTATTTT.

This clone was detected only once. The chain combines TRBV6-6 with TRBJ1-2, with TRBD1 matching 7 bases. The V and J ends lost 4 bases and 4 bases, in that order; junction bases with no gene match: 6. The CDR3 is 14 residues long. CDR1 is MNHNY, CDR2 SVGAGI, per germline (reference sequence). The DNA of the CDR3 is TGTGCCAGCAGTTCCGCGACAGGGAGCTATGGCTACACCTTC. It translates to CASSSATGSYGYTF.

V and J are TRBV5-4 and TRBJ1-2, with 9 nucleotides matching TRBD1. The germline gives CDR1 SGHNT, CDR2 YYREEE (reference sequence). The CDR3 sequence is 16 residues long. Losses at the gene ends were 3 bases for V and 0 bases for J; bases not matched to a gene: 6. Here the CDR3 reads CASSYNRGQANYGYTF. In nucleotides, the CDR3 is TGTGCCAGCAGCTACAACAGGGGGCAGGCTAACTATGGCTACACCTTC.

This clone showed up just once. The genes are TRBV9 and TRBJ1-1, with no clear D. V shed 0 bases and J shed 0 bases, with 6 bases lying between them. The CDR3 consists of 14 residues. The germline CDR1 and CDR2 sequences are SGDLS and YYNGEE. The CDR3 nucleotides are TGTGCCAGCAGCGTAGTTGGGCTGAACACTGAAGCTTTCTTT. Translated: CASSVVGLNTEAFF.

V is TRBV25-1 and J is TRBJ2-7; D call uncertain. Trimming took 0 bases from V and 5 from J, leaving 14 bases between them. This CDR3 is 15 amino acids long. Germline CDR1 MGHDK, CDR2 SYGVNS. DNA of the CDR3: TGTGCCAGCAGTGAATATGGAGCCCCTTCCAACGAGCAGTACTTC. It specifies CASSEYGAPSNEQYF.

The chain uses TRBV18 and TRBJ1-4, with D possibly being TRBD1 (6 bases). The CDR3 runs to 14 residues. CDR1 KGHSH and CDR2 LQKENI come from the germline V gene. With 5 bases removed from V and 8 bases from J, the gap between germline ends came to 15 bases. This chain's CDR3 is CASSIFRDTEKLFF. The CDR3 nucleotides read TGTGCCAGCTCAATTTTTCGGGACACCGAAAAACTGTTTTTT.

J is TRBJ2-3 and V is TRBV4-1; 14 bases agree with TRBD2. J was trimmed by 4 bases and V by 4 bases; bases with no gene match: 1. This CDR3 is 15 amino acids long. The V gene's germline CDR1 is MGHRA and CDR2 YSYEKL. The CDR3 DNA reads TGCGCCAGCAGCCCGACTAGCGGGAGGGCAGATACGCAGTATTTT. It specifies CASSPTSGRADTQYF.

This sequence joins TRBV9 and TRBJ2-7; D gene ambiguous. Germline loops: CDR1 SGDLS, CDR2 YYNGEE. The V end lost 0 bases, the J end lost 6 bases, and 4 bases lay between the germline ends. This CDR3 has 11 amino acids. The CDR3 is CASSVGAEQYF. In DNA, the CDR3 is TGTGCCAGCAGCGTAGGGGCCGAGCAGTACTTC.

The chain links TRBV4-2 to TRBJ2-1; 7 bases map to TRBD2. Germline CDR1 reads LGHNA; CDR2 reads YNFKEQ. The V and J ends lost 0 bases and 2 bases, in that order; junction bases with no gene match: 7. CDR3 length equals 17 residues. CDR3 coding DNA: TGTGCCAGCAGCCAAGACCTCTGGAGCGGGACCTACAATGAGCAGTTCTTC. It yields the protein CASSQDLWSGTYNEQFF.

The V call is TRBV6-5, the J call TRBJ1-1; D gene ambiguous. Trimming left V 6 bases short and J 0 bases short, with 14 bases between. Germline CDR1 reads MNHEY; CDR2 reads SVGAGI. This CDR3 contains 15 residues. CDR3 region: CASRPWQSMNTEAFF. The CDR3 nucleotides are TGTGCCAGCAGGCCCTGGCAGTCCATGAACACTGAAGCTTTCTTT.

The CDR3 sequence is CASSLQGPYNEQFF. CDR3 DNA: TGTGCCAGCAGCTTACAGGGTCCATACAATGAGCAGTTCTTC. The chain joins TRBV7-6 to TRBJ2-1; possible D gene TRBD1, 5 bases. Germline CDR1 SGHVS, CDR2 FNYEAQ. The CDR3 runs to 14 residues. V gave up 2 bases and J gave up 4 bases, with 9 bases separating them.

V usage is TRBV5-1 and J usage is TRBJ1-1; D possibly corresponds to TRBD1 (6 bases). The germline V and J ends were trimmed by 3 bases and 3 bases, with 24 bases remaining between them. Germline V gives CDR1 SGHRS, CDR2 YFSETQ. The CDR3 is 18 residues long. This chain's CDR3 is CASSSPGGPEGRDTEAFF. The CDR3 region has the DNA TGCGCCAGCAGCTCGCCCGGGGGGCCCGAGGGGAGGGACACTGAAGCTTTCTTT.

The chain employs TRBV2 and TRBJ1-5; 7 nucleotides agree with TRBD1. The CDR3 sequence is 13 residues long. Looked up from germline, CDR1 is SNHLY and CDR2 is FYNNEI. The V segment lost 8 bases and the J segment 11 bases; nucleotides outside the gene matches: 12. The CDR3 protein is CASRDSSLGTQHF. Written as DNA, the CDR3 is TGTGCCAGCCGGGACAGCTCCTTAGGAACCCAGCATTTT.

Only one count was recorded for this clone. V usage is TRBV5-1 and J usage is TRBJ2-4; D gene uncertain. Germline-derived CDR1 and CDR2 are SGHRS and YFSETQ. The CDR3 is 14 residues long. V gave up 0 bases and J gave up 6 bases, with 10 bases separating them. CDR3 sequence: CASSLGSGVNIQYF. CDR3 nucleotides: TGCGCCAGCAGCTTGGGGTCAGGCGTAAACATTCAGTACTTC.

This chain uses TRBV5-1 with TRBJ2-2; 10 bases fit TRBD1. The CDR3 contains 16 residues. Germline V gene sequence: CDR1 SGHRS, CDR2 YFSETQ. The ends lost 4 bases at V and 4 bases at J; junction bases unmatched: 7. The CDR3 loop is CASSVDRGTATGELFF. DNA of the CDR3: TGCGCCAGCAGCGTGGACAGGGGGACGGCCACCGGGGAGCTGTTTTTT.

The chain joins TRBV19 to TRBJ1-2; 8 bases agree with TRBD1. Looked up from germline, CDR1 is LNHDA and CDR2 is SQIVND (reference sequence). Trimming cost V 5 bases and J 7 bases; bases outside gene matches: 6. The CDR3 is 13 residues long. CDR3 sequence: CASSQDRGSGYTF. The CDR3 nucleotides are TGTGCCAGTAGTCAAGACAGGGGAAGTGGCTACACCTTC. Full variable domain (rest looked up from reference TRBV19 and TRBJ1-2): DGGITQSPKYLFRKEGQNVTLSCEQNLNHDAMYWYRQDPGQGLRLIYYSQIVNDFQKGDIAEGYSVSREKKESFPLTVTSAQKNPTAFYLCASSQDRGSGYTFGSGTRLTVV.

This clone showed up just once. The chain couples TRBV19 to TRBJ2-2; 10 bases map to TRBD2. CDR3 length: 18 residues. Germline lookup yields CDR1 LNHDA and CDR2 SQIVND (reference sequence). V was clipped by 1 base and J by 3 bases; unmatched bases: 8. The CDR3 DNA sequence: TGTGCCAGTAGTATAGGGTCTAGCGGGGGACTTTACACCGGGGAGCTGTTTTTT. As protein: CASSIGSSGGLYTGELFF. Complete variable domain (other parts from reference TRBV19 and TRBJ2-2): DGGITQSPKYLFRKEGQNVTLSCEQNLNHDAMYWYRQDPGQGLRLIYYSQIVNDFQKGDIAEGYSVSREKKESFPLTVTSAQKNPTAFYLCASSIGSSGGLYTGELFFGEGSRLTVL.

This clone came up a few times. The V and J genes are TRBV6-5 and TRBJ2-7, with a weak D call TRBD2 (6 bases). The CDR3 totals 13 residues. Trimming pared 4 bases from V and 6 bases from J, leaving 13 bases between. Per the germline V gene, CDR1 is MNHEY and CDR2 is SVGAGI. The CDR3 DNA sequence: TGTGCCAGCAGTTCTCCTACTAGCCCCGAGCAGTACTTC. It yields the protein CASSSPTSPEQYF.

V usage is TRBV11-3 and J usage is TRBJ2-3, with 9 bases aligning to TRBD1. The junction had 9 bases not matched to a gene; V was cut back by 5 bases and J by 0 bases. Germline V gene lookup returns CDR1 SGHNT and CDR2 YENEEA. CDR3 length: 17 residues. This CDR3 is CASSTGTGYTSTDTQYF. CDR3 nucleotides: TGTGCCAGCAGCACCGGGACAGGGTACACTAGCACAGATACGCAGTATTTT.

The CDR3 sequence: CASSAGGPTDTQYF. DNA of the CDR3: TGTGCCAGCAGTGCAGGGGGGCCCACAGATACGCAGTATTTT. The chain employs TRBV2 and TRBJ2-3; possible D gene TRBD1, 7 bases. Trimming left V 4 bases short and J 2 bases short, with 10 bases between. This CDR3 has 14 amino acids. Germline V lookup: CDR1 SNHLY, CDR2 FYNNEI. Full variable domain (missing parts from reference TRBV2 and TRBJ2-3): EPEVTQTPSHQVTQMGQEVILRCVPISNHLYFYWYRQILGQKVEFLVSFYNNEISEKSEIFDDQFSVERPDGSNFTLKIRSTKLEDSAMYFCASSAGGPTDTQYFGPGTRLTVL.

The rearrangement links TRBV9 to TRBJ2-2; 8 bases line up with TRBD1. The CDR3 runs to 13 residues. The V gene end was trimmed by 7 bases and the J gene end by 4 bases; junction bases not matched to a gene: 3. Per germline, CDR1 SGDLS and CDR2 YYNGEE. CDR3 region: CASGTGGTGELFF. The CDR3 region has the DNA TGTGCCAGCGGGACAGGTGGCACCGGGGAGCTGTTTTTT.

The chain recombines TRBV27 with TRBJ1-5, with D hard to call. CDR3 size: 16 residues. CDR1 is MNHEY, CDR2 SMNVEV, per germline (reference sequence). V gave up 0 bases and J gave up 3 bases, with 12 bases separating them. The CDR3: CASSLSARVPNQPQHF. CDR3 nucleotides: TGTGCCAGCAGTTTATCGGCGCGGGTCCCCAATCAGCCCCAGCATTTT.

The chain has TRBV29-1 and TRBJ2-7, with 10 nucleotides matching TRBD1. CDR1 and CDR2 from the germline V gene are SQVTM and ANQGSEA. The CDR3 runs 12 residues. Unmatched junction bases numbered 1, after V lost 7 bases and J lost 1 base. The CDR3 nucleotides are TGCAGCGGGGGACAGGGGTCCTACGAGCAGTACTTC. The encoded protein is CSGGQGSYEQYF.

This clone was seen only once. The J gene is TRBJ2-5, the V gene TRBV2; tentative D call: TRBD1 (6 bases). The CDR3 has 15 residues. Germline V lookup: CDR1 SNHLY, CDR2 FYNNEI. V gave up 6 bases and J gave up 9 bases, with 23 bases separating them. DNA of the CDR3: TGTGCCAGCAGGTTATTTAGGACAGTGGCAGGAGCCCAGTACTTC. Residues: CASRLFRTVAGAQYF.